The sequence of this T cell receptor (beta chain) was determined in a study of technical replicates of blood from a handful of donors. Repertoires were generated with immunoSEQ multiplex PCR, while TCRdb's copy carries only in-frame clones and drops some. The sample includes approximately 73,000 clones, 80% to 95% of them seen just once. This sequence was found in a human donor in good health. Sequences were obtained from T cells isolated from PBMCs.

This CDR3 reads CAISLTTGQMGYTF. CDR3 nucleotides: TGTGCCATCAGTTTGACTACAGGGCAGATGGGCTACACCTTC. The rearrangement joins TRBV10-3 to TRBJ1-2; possible D gene TRBD1, 6 bases. Germline CDR1 reads ENHRY; CDR2 reads SYGVKD. The CDR3 contains 14 residues. V was shortened by 5 bases and J by 8 bases, with 18 bases between the two germline ends.